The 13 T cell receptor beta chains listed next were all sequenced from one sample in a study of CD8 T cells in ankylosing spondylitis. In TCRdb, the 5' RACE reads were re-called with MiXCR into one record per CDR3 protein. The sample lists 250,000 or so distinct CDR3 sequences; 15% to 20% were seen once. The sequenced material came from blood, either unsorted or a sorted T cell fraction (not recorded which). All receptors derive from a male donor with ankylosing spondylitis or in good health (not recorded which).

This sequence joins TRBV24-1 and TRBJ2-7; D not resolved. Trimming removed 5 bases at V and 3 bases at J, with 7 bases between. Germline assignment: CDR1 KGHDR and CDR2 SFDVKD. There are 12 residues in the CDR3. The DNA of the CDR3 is TGTGCCACCAGTGGCGGTGACTACGAGCAGTACTTC. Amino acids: CATSGGDYEQYF.

CDR3 amino acids: CASSTLGETQYF. DNA for the CDR3: TGTGCCAGCAGCACCTTAGGAGAGACCCAGTACTTC. The V call is TRBV13, the J call TRBJ2-5; D call uncertain. Looked up from germline, CDR1 is PRHDT and CDR2 is FYEKMQ (reference sequence). V lost 5 bases and J 4 bases, leaving 8 bases between the germline ends. The CDR3 loop spans 12 amino acids.

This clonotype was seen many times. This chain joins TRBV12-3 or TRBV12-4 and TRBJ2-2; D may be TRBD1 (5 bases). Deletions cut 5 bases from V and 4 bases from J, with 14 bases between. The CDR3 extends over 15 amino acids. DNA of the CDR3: TGTGCCAGCAGTGCCACAGGTTTCGTCACCGGGGAGCTGTTTTTT. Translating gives CASSATGFVTGELFF.

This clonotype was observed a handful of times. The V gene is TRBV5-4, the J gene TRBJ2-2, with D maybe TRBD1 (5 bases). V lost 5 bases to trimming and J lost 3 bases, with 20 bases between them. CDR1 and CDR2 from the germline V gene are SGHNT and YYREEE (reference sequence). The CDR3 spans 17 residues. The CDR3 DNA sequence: TGTGCCAGCAGACAACTCACAGGCCCCAGGGACACCGGGGAGCTGTTTTTT. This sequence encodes CASRQLTGPRDTGELFF.

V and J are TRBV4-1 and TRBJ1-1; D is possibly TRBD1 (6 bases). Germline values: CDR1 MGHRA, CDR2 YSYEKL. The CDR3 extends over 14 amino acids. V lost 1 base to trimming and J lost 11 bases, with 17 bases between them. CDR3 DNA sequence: TGCGCCAGCAGCCAAGCTTATGGGGGCTCGGTGGCTTTCTTT. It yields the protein CASSQAYGGSVAFF.

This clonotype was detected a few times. The CDR3 here is CASSASGTEYNEQFF. The CDR3 nucleotides are TGTGCCAGCAGCGCGTCCGGGACAGAGTACAATGAGCAGTTCTTC. This sequence joins TRBV9 and TRBJ2-1; the match to TRBD1 covers 7 bases. CDR1 and CDR2 from the germline V gene are SGDLS and YYNGEE. The CDR3 covers 15 residues. V lost 3 bases to trimming and J lost 4 bases; unmatched junction nucleotides: 7.

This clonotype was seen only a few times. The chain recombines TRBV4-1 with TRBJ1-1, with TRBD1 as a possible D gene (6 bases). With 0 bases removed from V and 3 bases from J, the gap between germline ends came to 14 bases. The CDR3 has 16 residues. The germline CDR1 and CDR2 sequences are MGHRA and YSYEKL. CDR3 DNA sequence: TGCGCCAGCAGCCAAGAGGGGGCGAACCCACACACTGAAGCTTTCTTT. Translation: CASSQEGANPHTEAFF.

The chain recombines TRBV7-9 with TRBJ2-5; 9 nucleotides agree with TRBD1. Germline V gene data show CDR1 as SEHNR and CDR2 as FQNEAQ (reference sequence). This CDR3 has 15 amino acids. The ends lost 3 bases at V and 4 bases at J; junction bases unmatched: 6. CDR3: CASSFRQGERETQYF. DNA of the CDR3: TGTGCCAGCAGCTTCCGACAGGGGGAAAGAGAGACCCAGTACTTC. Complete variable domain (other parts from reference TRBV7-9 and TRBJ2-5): DTGVSQNPRHKITKRGQNVTFRCDPISEHNRLYWYRQTLGQGPEFLTYFQNEAQLEKSRLLSDRFSAERPKGSFSTLEIQRTEQGDSAMYLCASSFRQGERETQYFGPGTRLLVL.

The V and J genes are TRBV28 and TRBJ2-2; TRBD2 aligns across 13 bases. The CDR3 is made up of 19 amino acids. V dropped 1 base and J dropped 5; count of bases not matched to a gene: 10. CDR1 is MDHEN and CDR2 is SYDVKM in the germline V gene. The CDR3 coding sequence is TGTGCCAGCAGTTTATTTACTAGCGGGAGGGCCGAAAGGACCGGGGAGCTGTTTTTT. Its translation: CASSLFTSGRAERTGELFF. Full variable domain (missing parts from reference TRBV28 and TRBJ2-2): DVKVTQSSRYLVKRTGEKVFLECVQDMDHENMFWYRQDPGLGLRLIYFSYDVKMKEKGDIPEGYSVSREKKERFSLILESASTNQTSMYLCASSLFTSGRAERTGELFFGEGSRLTVL.

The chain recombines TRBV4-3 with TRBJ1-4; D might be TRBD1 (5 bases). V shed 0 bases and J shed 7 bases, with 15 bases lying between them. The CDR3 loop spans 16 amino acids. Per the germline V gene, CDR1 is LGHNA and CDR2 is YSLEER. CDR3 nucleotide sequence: TGCGCCAGCAGCCAAGATTGGGGGGGATCGGGTGAAAAACTGTTTTTT. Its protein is CASSQDWGGSGEKLFF.

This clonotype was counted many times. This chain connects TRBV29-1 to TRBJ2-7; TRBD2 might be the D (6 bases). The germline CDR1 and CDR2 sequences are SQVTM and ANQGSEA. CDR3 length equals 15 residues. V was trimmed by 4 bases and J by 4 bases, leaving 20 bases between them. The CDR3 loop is CSVVEVRVGGYEQYF. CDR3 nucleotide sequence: TGCAGCGTTGTCGAGGTCAGGGTGGGAGGTTACGAGCAGTACTTC.

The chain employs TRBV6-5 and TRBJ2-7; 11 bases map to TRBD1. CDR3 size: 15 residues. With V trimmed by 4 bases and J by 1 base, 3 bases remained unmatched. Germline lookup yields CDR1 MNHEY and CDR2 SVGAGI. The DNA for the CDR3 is TGTGCCAGCAGTTGGGGACAGGGGGTATCCTACGAGCAGTACTTC. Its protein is CASSWGQGVSYEQYF.

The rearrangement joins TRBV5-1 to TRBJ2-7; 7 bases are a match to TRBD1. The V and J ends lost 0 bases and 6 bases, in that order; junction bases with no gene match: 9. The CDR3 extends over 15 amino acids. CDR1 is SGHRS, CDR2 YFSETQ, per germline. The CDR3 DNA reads TGCGCCAGCAGCTTGGACAGGGGCCGTGTAGGCGAGCAGTACTTC. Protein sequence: CASSLDRGRVGEQYF. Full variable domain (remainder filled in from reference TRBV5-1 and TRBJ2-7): KAGVTQTPRYLIKTRGQQVTLSCSPISGHRSVSWYQQTPGQGLQFLFEYFSETQRNKGNFPGRFSGRQFSNSRSEMNVSTLELGDSALYLCASSLDRGRVGEQYFGPGTRLTVT.